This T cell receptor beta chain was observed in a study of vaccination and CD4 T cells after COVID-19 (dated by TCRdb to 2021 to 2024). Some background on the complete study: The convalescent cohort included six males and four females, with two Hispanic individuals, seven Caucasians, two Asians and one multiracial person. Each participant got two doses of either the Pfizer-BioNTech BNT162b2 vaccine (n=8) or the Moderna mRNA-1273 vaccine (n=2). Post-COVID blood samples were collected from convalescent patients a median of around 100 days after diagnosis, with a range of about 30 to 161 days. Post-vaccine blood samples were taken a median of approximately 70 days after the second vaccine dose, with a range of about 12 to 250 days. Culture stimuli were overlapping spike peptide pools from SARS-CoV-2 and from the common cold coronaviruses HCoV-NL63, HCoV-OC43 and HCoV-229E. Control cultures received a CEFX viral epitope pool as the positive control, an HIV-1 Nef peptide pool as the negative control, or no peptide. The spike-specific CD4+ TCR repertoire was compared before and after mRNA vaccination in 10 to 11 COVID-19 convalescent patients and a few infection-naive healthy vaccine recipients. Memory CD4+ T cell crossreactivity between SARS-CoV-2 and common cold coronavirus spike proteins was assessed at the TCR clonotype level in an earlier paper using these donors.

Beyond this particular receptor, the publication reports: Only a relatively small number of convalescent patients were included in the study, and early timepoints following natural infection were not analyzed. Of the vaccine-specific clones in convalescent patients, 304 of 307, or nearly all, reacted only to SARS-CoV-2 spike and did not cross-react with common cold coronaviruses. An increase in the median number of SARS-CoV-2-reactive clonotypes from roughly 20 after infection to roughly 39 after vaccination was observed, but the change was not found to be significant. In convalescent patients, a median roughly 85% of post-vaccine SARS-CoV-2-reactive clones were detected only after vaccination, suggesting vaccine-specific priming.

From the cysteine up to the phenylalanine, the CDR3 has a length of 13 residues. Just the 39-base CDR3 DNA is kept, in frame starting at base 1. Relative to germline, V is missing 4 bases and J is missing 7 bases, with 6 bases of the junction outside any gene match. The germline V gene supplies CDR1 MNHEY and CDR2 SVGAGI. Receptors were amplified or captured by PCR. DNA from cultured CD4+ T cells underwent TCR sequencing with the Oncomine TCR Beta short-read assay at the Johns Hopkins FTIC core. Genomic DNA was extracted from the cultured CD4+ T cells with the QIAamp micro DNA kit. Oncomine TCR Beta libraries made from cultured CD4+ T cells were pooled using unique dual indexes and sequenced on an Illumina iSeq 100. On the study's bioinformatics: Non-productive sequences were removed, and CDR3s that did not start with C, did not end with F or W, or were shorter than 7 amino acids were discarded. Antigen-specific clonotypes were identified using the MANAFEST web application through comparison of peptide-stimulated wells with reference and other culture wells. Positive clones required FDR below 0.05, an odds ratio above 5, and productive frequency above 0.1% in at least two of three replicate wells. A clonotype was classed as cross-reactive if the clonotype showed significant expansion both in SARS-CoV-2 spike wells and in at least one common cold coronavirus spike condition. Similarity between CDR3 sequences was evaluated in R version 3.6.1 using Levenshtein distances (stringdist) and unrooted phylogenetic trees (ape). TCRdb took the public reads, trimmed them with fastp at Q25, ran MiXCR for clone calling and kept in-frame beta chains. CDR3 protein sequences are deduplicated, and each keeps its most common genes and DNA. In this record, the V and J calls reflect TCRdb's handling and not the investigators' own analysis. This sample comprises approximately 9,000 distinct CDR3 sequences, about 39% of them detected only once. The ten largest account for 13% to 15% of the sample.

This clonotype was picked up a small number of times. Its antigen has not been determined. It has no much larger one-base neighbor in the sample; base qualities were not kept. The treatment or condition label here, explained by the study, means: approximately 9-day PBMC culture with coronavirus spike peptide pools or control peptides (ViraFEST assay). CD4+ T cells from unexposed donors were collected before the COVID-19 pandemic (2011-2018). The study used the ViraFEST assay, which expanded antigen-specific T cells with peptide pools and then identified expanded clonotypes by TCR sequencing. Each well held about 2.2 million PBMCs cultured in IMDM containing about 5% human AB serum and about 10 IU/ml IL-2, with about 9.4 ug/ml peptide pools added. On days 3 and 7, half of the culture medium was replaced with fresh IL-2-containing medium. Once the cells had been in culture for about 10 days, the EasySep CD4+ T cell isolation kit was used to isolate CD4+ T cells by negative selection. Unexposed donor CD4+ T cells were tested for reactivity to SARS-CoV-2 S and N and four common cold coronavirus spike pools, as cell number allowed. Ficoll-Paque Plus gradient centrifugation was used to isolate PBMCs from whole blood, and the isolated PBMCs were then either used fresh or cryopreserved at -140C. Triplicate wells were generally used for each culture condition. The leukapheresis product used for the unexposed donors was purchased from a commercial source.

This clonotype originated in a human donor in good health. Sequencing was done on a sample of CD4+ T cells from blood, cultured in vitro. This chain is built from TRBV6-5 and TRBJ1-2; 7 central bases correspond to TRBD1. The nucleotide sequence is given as TGTGCCAGCAGTTCCCCGGACAGGTCTGGCTACACCTTC. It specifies CASSSPDRSGYTF.